The 21 T cell receptor beta chains below come from one sample, sequenced in a study of T cell changes during pregnancy in multiple sclerosis. Produced via immunoSEQ multiplex PCR; TCRdb's table is partial and in-frame only. The sample has 20,000 to 25,000 clones, roughly 80% seen once. This specimen was CD8+ T cells from peripheral blood mononuclear cells, taken in the first trimester of pregnancy. The receptor source for this set is a female donor in good health, enrolled as a control in a pregnancy study.

The chain recombines TRBV9 with TRBJ2-5; 11 nucleotides align to TRBD2. This CDR3 contains 19 residues. Germline CDR1 SGDLS, CDR2 YYNGEE. V lost 1 base to trimming and J lost 1 base; unmatched junction nucleotides: 12. The CDR3 region is CASSVIASGRKPFQETQYF. DNA of the CDR3: TGTGCCAGCAGCGTAATCGCTAGCGGGAGGAAACCGTTCCAAGAGACCCAGTACTTC.

The J gene is TRBJ1-6, the V gene TRBV10-2; 7 nucleotides agree with TRBD1. There are 16 residues in the CDR3. V was pared by 8 bases and J by 3 bases, with 10 bases of the junction left unmatched. Germline values: CDR1 WSHSY, CDR2 SAAADI. The CDR3 nucleotides are TGCGCCAGCCGAAAGGGGGACAGCCTCTATAATTCACCCCTCCACTTT. It encodes CASRKGDSLYNSPLHF.

The CDR3 DNA reads TGTGCCAGCAGCCTACCTACAACCGGGACAGGGGGATGGGAAAAACTGTTTTTT. This gives the protein CASSLPTTGTGGWEKLFF. This chain joins TRBV11-3 and TRBJ1-4, with 11 bases aligning to TRBD1. Germline CDR1 reads SGHNT; CDR2 reads YENEEA. The CDR3 is made up of 18 amino acids. V lost 5 bases, J lost 8 bases, and 16 bases stayed unmatched.

This clone was seen just once. This chain links TRBV6-1 with TRBJ1-2, with 8 nucleotides matching TRBD1. CDR3 length equals 14 residues. Per germline, CDR1 MNHNS and CDR2 SASEGT. The V gene end was trimmed by 4 bases and the J gene end by 2 bases; junction bases not matched to a gene: 3. In DNA form, the CDR3 reads TGTGCCAGCAGTGCCCGGGACAGGAACTATGGCTACACCTTC. It is translated as CASSARDRNYGYTF.

The V and J genes are TRBV4-3 and TRBJ2-7, with D possibly matching TRBD1 (6 bases). The CDR3 runs to 15 residues. With 6 bases removed from V and 5 bases from J, the gap between germline ends came to 20 bases. The germline V gene encodes CDR1 LGHNA and CDR2 YSLEER. CDR3 in DNA: TGCGCCAGCAGTCAAAACCTTAACAGGGTCCACGAGCAGTACTTC. Translation gives CASSQNLNRVHEQYF.

J is TRBJ1-2 and V is TRBV19; D is possibly TRBD1 (6 bases). V dropped 7 bases and J dropped 0 bases, with 15 bases sitting between them. Looked up from germline, CDR1 is LNHDA and CDR2 is SQIVND (reference sequence). The CDR3 loop spans 15 amino acids. CDR3: CASTRSGAPNYGYTF. As DNA, the CDR3 is TGTGCCAGTACCCGATCAGGGGCACCTAACTATGGCTACACCTTC.

CDR3 loop: CASSLGRGDEQFF. The DNA for the CDR3 is TGTGCCAGCAGCTTGGGGCGGGGCGATGAGCAGTTCTTC. This chain links TRBV5-6 with TRBJ2-1; TRBD2 might be the D (6 bases). This CDR3 spans 13 amino acids. Trimming stripped 0 bases from V and 8 bases from J, with 9 bases between. Germline CDR1 SGHDT, CDR2 YYEEEE. Full variable domain (remainder filled in from reference TRBV5-6 and TRBJ2-1): DAGVTQSPTHLIKTRGQQVTLRCSPKSGHDTVSWYQQALGQGPQFIFQYYEEEERQRGNFPDRFSGHQFPNYSSELNVNALLLGDSALYLCASSLGRGDEQFFGPGTRLTVL.

The gene calls are TRBV16 and TRBJ1-2; a weak D match, TRBD1 (6 bases). CDR3 length: 13 amino acids. The germline gives CDR1 KGHSY, CDR2 FQNENV. V lost 3 bases and J 8 bases, leaving 13 bases between the germline ends. CDR3 residues: CASSHSWGQGYTF. CDR3 in DNA: TGTGCCAGCAGCCACTCGTGGGGGCAGGGCTACACCTTC.

This chain links TRBV5-6 with TRBJ2-1; 7 positions agree with TRBD1. This CDR3 comprises 13 residues. The trim removed 4 bases at V and 7 bases at J, leaving 5 bases unmatched. Germline V gene sequence: CDR1 SGHDT, CDR2 YYEEEE. CDR3 nucleotide sequence: TGTGCCAGCAGCACCACAGGGGAGAATGAGCAGTTCTTC. Its protein product is CASSTTGENEQFF.

This clone appeared once. The rearrangement links TRBV5-6 to TRBJ2-6; D not resolved. Germline CDR1 is SGHDT and CDR2 is YYEEEE. With 2 bases removed from V and 2 bases from J, the gap between germline ends came to 5 bases. This CDR3 is 14 amino acids long. Here the CDR3 reads CASSFPAGANVLTF. The CDR3 DNA is TGTGCCAGCAGCTTTCCGGCTGGGGCCAACGTCCTGACTTTC.

The V gene is TRBV28, the J gene TRBJ2-4; D call uncertain. The CDR3 has 15 amino acids. In germline, CDR1 is MDHEN, CDR2 SYDVKM. Trimming removed 8 bases from V and 0 bases from J, with 14 bases in between. In DNA, the CDR3 is TGTGCCAGCGGGCTGAAGTCCATAGCCAAAAACATTCAGTACTTC. Translation gives CASGLKSIAKNIQYF.

Only one count was recorded for this clone. V usage is TRBV6-5 and J usage is TRBJ2-1, with D hard to call. V lost 7 bases and J 6 bases, leaving 10 bases between the germline ends. CDR3 length: 12 residues. Germline lookup yields CDR1 MNHEY and CDR2 SVGAGI. The CDR3 DNA sequence: TGTGCCAGCACTAGTTCGGCCAATGAGCAGTTCTTC. It translates to CASTSSANEQFF.

As to this clone: This sample also contains other DNA sequences that code for the same CDR3. This chain joins TRBV6-4 and TRBJ1-2, with 10 bases identical to TRBD1. The CDR3 length is 13 residues. Germline CDR1 MRHNA, CDR2 SNTAGT. Germline trimming cut 0 bases from V and 8 bases from J; bases unmatched to any gene: 0. CDR3 in DNA: TGTGCCAGCAGTGACTCGACAGGGGGCGGCTACACCTTC. It yields the protein CASSDSTGGGYTF.

This chain links TRBV6-5 with TRBJ1-2, with D tentatively TRBD1 (6 bases). The CDR3 has 12 amino acids. From germline, CDR1 is MNHEY and CDR2 SVGAGI. V was trimmed by 6 bases and J by 1 base, leaving 6 bases between them. The CDR3 nucleotides are TGTGCCAGCAGACAGGGTAACTATGGCTACACCTTC. Translated, it gives CASRQGNYGYTF.

The chain has TRBV5-1 and TRBJ1-1; TRBD1 is a possible D gene (5 bases). This CDR3 contains 15 residues. Germline CDR1 reads SGHRS; CDR2 reads YFSETQ. Deletions cut 4 bases from V and 4 bases from J, with 17 bases between. CDR3 sequence: CASSPWPQGATEAFF. The DNA for the CDR3 is TGCGCCAGCAGCCCGTGGCCTCAGGGTGCCACTGAAGCTTTCTTT.

J is TRBJ2-7 and V is TRBV18; TRBD2 might be the D (7 bases). The CDR3 length is 15 residues. Germline V lookup: CDR1 KGHSH, CDR2 LQKENI. Trimming shortened V by 2 bases and J by 5 bases, and 16 bases separated the two germline ends. The CDR3 DNA sequence: TGTGCCAGCTCACCAGGTGCGGGGGCCCACAACGAGCAGTACTTC. As protein: CASSPGAGAHNEQYF.

This sequence joins TRBV5-1 and TRBJ2-3, with D maybe TRBD2 (6 bases). The CDR3 spans 14 residues. The germline gives CDR1 SGHRS, CDR2 YFSETQ. Trimming stripped 1 base from V and 3 bases from J, with 9 bases between. CDR3 protein: CASSLFGGTDTQYF. The CDR3 coding sequence is TGCGCCAGCAGCTTGTTTGGAGGGACAGATACGCAGTATTTT.

The V call is TRBV7-8, the J call TRBJ2-3; 9 bases map to TRBD2. Germline values: CDR1 SGHVS, CDR2 FQNEAQ. The trim removed 5 bases at V and 2 bases at J, leaving 11 bases unmatched. CDR3 size: 17 residues. CDR3 in DNA: TGTGCCAGCAGCACCCCTGAGCGGGGGGATTTCACAGATACGCAGTATTTT. Its protein product is CASSTPERGDFTDTQYF.

This clone was seen more than once but under ten times. The chain couples TRBV5-1 to TRBJ1-2; no clear D. The CDR3 is made up of 13 amino acids. CDR1 and CDR2 (germline): SGHRS, YFSETQ. Trimming pared 4 bases from V and 5 bases from J, leaving 12 bases between. Here the CDR3 DNA reads TGCGCCAGCAGCCGGGAAGGCGGGTATGGCTACACCTTC. Translated, it gives CASSREGGYGYTF. Drawing the rest from reference TRBV5-1 and TRBJ1-2, the complete variable domain is KAGVTQTPRYLIKTRGQQVTLSCSPISGHRSVSWYQQTPGQGLQFLFEYFSETQRNKGNFPGRFSGRQFSNSRSEMNVSTLELGDSALYLCASSREGGYGYTFGSGTRLTVV.

The chain recombines TRBV4-1 with TRBJ2-7; tentative D call: TRBD2 (5 bases). The CDR3 sequence is 14 residues long. V was shortened by 1 base and J by 7 bases, with 14 bases between the two germline ends. Germline V gene data show CDR1 as MGHRA and CDR2 as YSYEKL. CDR3 nucleotide sequence: TGCGCCAGCAGCCAAGTTGTGACCCGGAGGGAGCAGTACTTC. Its protein is CASSQVVTRREQYF.

This clone was counted a single time. The chain is built from TRBV6-4 and TRBJ2-7; 9 bases match TRBD1. Germline V gene lookup returns CDR1 MRHNA and CDR2 SNTAGT. V lost 3 bases, J lost 0 bases, and 0 bases stayed unmatched. The CDR3 spans 14 residues. The DNA for the CDR3 is TGTGCCAGCAGTGAGGGACAGGGCTCCTACGAGCAGTACTTC. Translation: CASSEGQGSYEQYF.